This T cell receptor beta chain stems from a study of blood T cell repertoires in COVID-19. Clones were read by immunoSEQ multiplex PCR, and TCRdb kept only the in-frame ones, dropping some. The sample contains approximately 200,000 clones, roughly nine tenths of which appear only once. Germline assignment: CDR1 KGHSH and CDR2 LQKENI. Trimming took 3 bases from V and 4 from J; bases not matched to a gene: 5. There are 15 residues in the CDR3. Sequences were obtained from peripheral blood. The TCR sequence derives from a man between 70 and 80 years old with acute or convalescent COVID-19. This rearrangement joins TRBV18 to TRBJ1-4, with TRBD1 identical over 7 bases. The CDR3: CASSPNRGGNEKLFF. For the CDR3, the DNA is TGTGCCAGCTCACCTAACAGGGGCGGTAATGAAAAACTGTTTTTT.